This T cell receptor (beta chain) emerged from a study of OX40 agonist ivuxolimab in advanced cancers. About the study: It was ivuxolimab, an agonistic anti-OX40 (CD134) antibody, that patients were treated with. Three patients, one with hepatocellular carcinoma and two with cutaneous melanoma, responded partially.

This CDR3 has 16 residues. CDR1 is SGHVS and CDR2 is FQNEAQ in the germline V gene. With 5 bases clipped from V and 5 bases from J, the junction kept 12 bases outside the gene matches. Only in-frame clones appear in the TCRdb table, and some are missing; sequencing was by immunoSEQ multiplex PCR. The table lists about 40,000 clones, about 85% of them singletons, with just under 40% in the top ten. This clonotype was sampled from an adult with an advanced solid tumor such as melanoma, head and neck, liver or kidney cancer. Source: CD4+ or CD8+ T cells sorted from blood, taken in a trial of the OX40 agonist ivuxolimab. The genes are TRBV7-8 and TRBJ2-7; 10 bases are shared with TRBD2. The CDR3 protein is CASSVISGRAVHEQYF. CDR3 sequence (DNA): TGTGCCAGCAGCGTCATAAGCGGGAGGGCCGTCCACGAGCAGTACTTC. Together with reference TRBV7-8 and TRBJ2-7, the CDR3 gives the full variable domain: GAGVSQSPRYKVAKRGQDVALRCDPISGHVSLFWYQQALGQGPEFLTYFQNEAQLDKSGLPSDRFFAERPEGSVSTLKIQRTQQEDSAVYLCASSVISGRAVHEQYFGPGTRLTVT.